Listed below are T cell receptor beta chains from one sample, sequenced in a study of Graves' ophthalmopathy and Graves' hyperthyroidism. One entry per CDR3 protein, called by TCRdb with MiXCR from the multiplex PCR reads. There are under 800,000 distinct CDR3 sequences in the sample; roughly 20% occur only once, and approximately 7% lies in the top ten. Sequencing was carried out using peripheral blood. Receptors were obtained from a woman aged 18 to 35 with stable Graves' hyperthyroidism. Some clones in this sample may be carry-over from other donors' samples. The CDR3 runs from the conserved cysteine through the conserved F or W. A D gene is named only where the DNA matches it firmly. Expanded clones get a size class; other rows say once, few or many, or leave the size out.

j_call d_call clone_size cdr3_length v_call cdr3_nt cdr3_aa
TRBJ2-2 NA few 14 TRBV10-3 TGTGCCATCAGTGGGGGGCCTAACGCCGGGGAGCTGTTTTTT CAISGGPNAGELFF
TRBJ2-7 NA NA 13 TRBV6-5 TGTGCCAGCAGTTATGAGGGATCCTACGAGCAGTACTTC CASSYEGSYEQYF
TRBJ2-7 NA NA 15 TRBV20-1 TGCAGTGCTAGAGGCCTCGACACCTTCTCCTACGAGCAGTACTTC CSARGLDTFSYEQYF
TRBJ2-5 NA once 11 TRBV2 TGTGCCAGCACACAGGAAGAGACCCAGTACTTC CASTQEETQYF
TRBJ1-1 NA few 12 TRBV6-2/TRBV6-3 TGTGCCAGCAGTCCTACAGGTTTGTCGGCTTTCTTT CASSPTGLSAFF
TRBJ2-7 NA many 16 TRBV29-1 TGCAGCGTTTCCACCTGGGAGCCGCAATCTCTCTACGAGCAGTACTTC CSVSTWEPQSLYEQYF
TRBJ2-7 NA many 16 TRBV6-1 TGTGCCAGCAGTGAAGTGTGGGGAGCAGGGTCCAACGAGCAGTACTTC CASSEVWGAGSNEQYF
TRBJ1-2 NA NA 15 TRBV12-3/TRBV12-4 TGTGCCAGCAGTCAAGGCAGGGGCCGAGGCTATGGCTACACCTTC CASSQGRGRGYGYTF
TRBJ2-5 NA few 17 TRBV30 TGTGCCTGGAGTATAAGGCGGGTTTTAAGAGGAGGGGAGACCCAGTACTTC CAWSIRRVLRGGETQYF
TRBJ1-1 NA NA 13 TRBV27 TGTGCCAGCAGGGACATCGACGTCGCTGAAGCTTTCTTT CASRDIDVAEAFF
TRBJ2-7 NA many 12 TRBV28 TGTGCCAGCAGTTCGACAGACTACGAGCAGTACTTC CASSSTDYEQYF
TRBJ2-7 NA NA 15 TRBV12-3/TRBV12-4 TGTGCCAGCAGTTTAGTAGACTCCCGGGGGTACGAGCAGTACTTC CASSLVDSRGYEQYF
TRBJ2-4 NA few 13 TRBV12-3/TRBV12-4 TGTGCCACCATGGGGGGGCTCGAAAACATTCAGTACTTC CATMGGLENIQYF
TRBJ2-5 TRBD2 many 15 TRBV11-1 TGTGCCAGCAGCTCCGGGGGGACGCCTCAAGAGACCCAGTACTTC CASSSGGTPQETQYF
TRBJ2-7 TRBD1 many 14 TRBV28 TGTGCCAGCGCCCCGGGACAGCTTCCCTACGAGCAGTACTTC CASAPGQLPYEQYF
TRBJ2-7 NA many 14 TRBV6-2/TRBV6-3 TGTGCCAGCAGTTACTCGCAGGGCGGCTACGAGCAGTACTTC CASSYSQGGYEQYF
TRBJ1-1 NA many 14 TRBV5-1 TGCGCCAGCAGCTCCGGGATAACGAACACTGAAGCTTTCTTT CASSSGITNTEAFF
TRBJ2-4 TRBD2 many 13 TRBV30 TGTGCCTGGAGGACGGGGGGGTACAACATTCAGTACTTC CAWRTGGYNIQYF
TRBJ2-2 NA NA 14 TRBV7-9 TGTGCCAGCAGGCGCCCAGGGAACACCGGGGAGCTGTTTTTT CASRRPGNTGELFF
TRBJ2-5 NA many 13 TRBV2 TGTGCCAGCAAGCAGGGAACTAAAGAGACCCAGTACTTC CASKQGTKETQYF
TRBJ2-7 NA many 13 TRBV28 TGTGCCAGCAGACTGACCAGGGACTACGAGCAGTACTTC CASRLTRDYEQYF
TRBJ1-1 NA NA 13 TRBV28 TGTGCCAGCAGTTTGAGGTTGCGGGAGGAAGCTTTCTTT CASSLRLREEAFF
TRBJ1-5 NA many 12 TRBV12-3/TRBV12-4 TGTGCCTCTGGACACATCAATCAGCCCCAGCATTTT CASGHINQPQHF
TRBJ2-5 TRBD2 few 20 TRBV2 TGTGCCAGCAGTGAATGGGAGGCTAGCGGGAGTGCGTGGACTAAAGAGACCCAGTACTTC CASSEWEASGSAWTKETQYF
TRBJ1-2 TRBD1 many 12 TRBV5-1 TGCGCCAGCAGCTTGACAGGGGAAGGCTACACCTTC CASSLTGEGYTF
TRBJ1-1 NA many 12 TRBV12-3/TRBV12-4 TGTGCCAGCAGTGACGGGACCCCGTTTGCTTTCTTT CASSDGTPFAFF
TRBJ2-7 TRBD1 few 14 TRBV7-2 TGTGCCAGCAGCCAAACGGGGACAGGGAAAGAGCAGTACTTC CASSQTGTGKEQYF
TRBJ2-7 NA many 12 TRBV28 TGTGCCATCACAGGGAATACCTACGAGCAGTACTTC CAITGNTYEQYF
TRBJ1-1 NA many 15 TRBV30 TGTGCCTGGAGTGAAGGACCGTCTATATGGACTGAAGCTTTCTTT CAWSEGPSIWTEAFF
TRBJ2-7 TRBD2 many 16 TRBV27 TGTGCCAGCAGTTTATTGGGCGGGAGGCCCTCCTACGAGCAGTACTTC CASSLLGGRPSYEQYF
TRBJ2-7 TRBD1 NA 19 TRBV4-2 TGTGCCAGCAGCCAATTAACAGGGGGGCACTCTACCTTCTCCTACGAGCAGTACTTC CASSQLTGGHSTFSYEQYF
TRBJ2-5 NA NA 12 TRBV12-5 TGTGCTAGTGGTTTGGGTTGGGATACCCAGTACTTC CASGLGWDTQYF
TRBJ2-7 NA NA 13 TRBV20-1 TGCAGTGCTAAGCCGACGGTGGCCTACGAGCAGTACTTC CSAKPTVAYEQYF
TRBJ1-1 NA few 14 TRBV3-1 TGTGCCAGCAGCCCCCAAGGGACGTCGTCTGAAGCTTTCTTT CASSPQGTSSEAFF
TRBJ2-7 NA many 14 TRBV2 TGTGCCAGCAGCGACACTGGGTCTAACTACGAGCAGTACTTC CASSDTGSNYEQYF
TRBJ1-6 TRBD1 many 17 TRBV14 TGTGCCAGCAGCCAAGATGCCCAGGGGGCATATCATTCACCCCTCCACTTT CASSQDAQGAYHSPLHF
TRBJ1-5 NA few 15 TRBV20-1 TGCAGTGCTAGTGACAGCACGGATAGCAATCAGCCCCAGCATTTT CSASDSTDSNQPQHF
TRBJ1-5 NA NA 14 TRBV19 TGTGCCAGTAGTATAGAGGGGGCAGCTCAGCCCCAGCATTTT CASSIEGAAQPQHF
TRBJ2-5 NA many 14 TRBV19 TGTGCCAGTAGTATAATCGGGGGACAAGAGACCCAGTACTTC CASSIIGGQETQYF
TRBJ2-7 NA NA 14 TRBV10-1 TGCGCCAGCAGTGAGTCGGCCGGCCCCTACGAGCAGTACTTC CASSESAGPYEQYF
TRBJ1-2 NA many 17 TRBV28 TGTGCCAGCAGAGCGACTCGCGGCAGGGCCCCTAACTATGGCTACACCTTC CASRATRGRAPNYGYTF
TRBJ2-5 NA NA 12 TRBV29-1 TGCAGCGTTGAAAGGACCCAAGAGACCCAGTACTTC CSVERTQETQYF
TRBJ1-1 NA NA 14 TRBV20-1 TGCAGTTTGACATCAGGGGATGTCAGCACTGAAGCTTTCTTT CSLTSGDVSTEAFF
TRBJ2-7 NA few 15 TRBV25-1 TGTGCCAGCAGTGACACCTCAGAGGCGGCCTACGAGCAGTACTTC CASSDTSEAAYEQYF
TRBJ1-5 NA many 15 TRBV6-5 TGTGCCAGCAGTTATTTGGCGTCGGGCAATCAGCCCCAGCATTTT CASSYLASGNQPQHF
TRBJ1-2 NA many 15 TRBV20-1 TGCAGTGCTAGAGATCAGGAGGGGAGGAACTATGGCTACACCTTC CSARDQEGRNYGYTF
TRBJ2-7 TRBD1 many 14 TRBV20-1 TGCAGTGCAGCGGGACAGGGGAACTCCTACGAGCAGTACTTC CSAAGQGNSYEQYF
TRBJ1-2 NA NA 15 TRBV28 TGTGCCAGCAGTACCCAGTGGGGATCAGACTATGGCTACACCTTC CASSTQWGSDYGYTF
TRBJ2-7 TRBD2 NA 16 TRBV12-3/TRBV12-4 TGTGCCAGCAGTCTACTCAGGACTAGCGGACCCTACGAGCAGTACTTC CASSLLRTSGPYEQYF
TRBJ2-7 NA many 13 TRBV2 TGTGCCAGCAGTGAAGAGGCCTTCTACGAGCAGTACTTC CASSEEAFYEQYF
TRBJ2-7 TRBD2 many 13 TRBV27 TGTGCCAGCAGCCTAGCGGGAGGCTCCGAGCAGTACTTC CASSLAGGSEQYF
TRBJ2-7 NA few 16 TRBV4-1 TGCGCCAGCAGCCAAGATGAGGGTGACGGAGCCTACGAGCAGTACTTC CASSQDEGDGAYEQYF
TRBJ1-5 NA few 15 TRBV7-2 TGTGCCAGCAGCGGTGGGATCGTTTCCAATCAGCCCCAGCATTTT CASSGGIVSNQPQHF